A selection of T cell receptor beta chains follows, all from one sample in a study of blood T cell repertoires in COVID-19. Method: immunoSEQ multiplex PCR; TCRdb's copy keeps in-frame clones and lacks some. The profile shows more than 100,000 clones, around four fifths of them singletons. Sequenced material: peripheral blood. Every receptor here comes from a human donor in a cohort sampled during active COVID-19. CDR3s include the opening cysteine and the closing phenylalanine or tryptophan. A D gene is named only where the DNA matches it firmly. Rows give clone size only sometimes, using once, few, many, or a class for an expanded clone.

few,TRBV19,TRBJ1-2,-,CASMGGVYGYTF,TGTGCCAGTATGGGAGGGGTCTATGGCTACACCTTC
-,TRBV30,TRBJ2-6,-,CAGASPSGANVLTF,TGTGCCGGGGCGAGTCCCTCTGGGGCCAACGTCCTGACTTTC
-,TRBV5-1,TRBJ1-1,TRBD1,CASSTGQGREAFF,TGCGCCAGCAGCACTGGACAGGGGAGGGAAGCTTTCTTT
once,TRBV6-5,TRBJ1-2,-,CASSPKTVNYGYTF,TGTGCCAGCAGTCCGAAGACAGTCAACTATGGCTACACCTTC
-,TRBV7-3,TRBJ1-1,TRBD1,CASSLDRGTEAFF,TGTGCCAGCAGCCTTGACAGGGGGACTGAAGCTTTCTTT
-,TRBV2,TRBJ1-2,-,CASSVNSYGYTF,TGTGCCAGCAGTGTAAACAGCTATGGCTACACCTTC
-,TRBV12-3/TRBV12-4,TRBJ1-2,-,CASSFDRFYGYTF,TGTGCCAGCAGTTTCGACAGGTTCTATGGCTACACCTTC
-,TRBV7-8,TRBJ1-5,TRBD1,CASSHGQGNQPQHF,TGTGCCAGCAGCCATGGACAGGGCAATCAGCCCCAGCATTTT
-,TRBV28,TRBJ2-1,TRBD2,CASTPGGKNEQFF,TGTGCCAGCACACCGGGGGGGAAAAATGAGCAGTTCTTC
-,TRBV6-5,TRBJ1-1,TRBD1,CASRPGQENTEAFF,TGTGCCAGCAGACCGGGACAGGAGAACACTGAAGCTTTCTTT
-,TRBV18,TRBJ2-7,TRBD1,CASSPSGQGVTYEQYF,TGTGCCAGCTCACCTTCGGGACAGGGGGTTACCTACGAGCAGTACTTC
-,TRBV5-1,TRBJ1-2,TRBD1,CASSLEGGSHGYTF,TGCGCCAGCAGCTTGGAAGGGGGCTCCCATGGCTACACCTTC
-,TRBV12-3/TRBV12-4,TRBJ1-1,-,CASSLRHEAFF,TGTGCCAGCAGTTTGAGGCATGAAGCTTTCTTT
-,TRBV2,TRBJ2-1,-,CASLEPRSNEQFF,TGTGCCAGCCTAGAACCGAGGAGTAATGAGCAGTTCTTC
-,TRBV5-4,TRBJ1-4,-,CASSLTGPGEKLFF,TGTGCCAGCAGCTTGACAGGGCCGGGCGAAAAACTGTTTTTT
-,TRBV2,TRBJ2-6,TRBD1,CASREDRGRGANVLTF,TGTGCCAGCAGGGAGGACAGGGGGCGTGGGGCCAACGTCCTGACTTTC
-,TRBV25-1,TRBJ2-3,-,CASRYTDTQYF,TGTGCCAGCAGATACACAGATACGCAGTATTTT
-,TRBV7-9,TRBJ2-2,-,CASSSVSHRGTGELFF,TGTGCCAGCAGCTCGGTCTCACACCGGGGCACCGGGGAGCTGTTTTTT
-,TRBV7-3,TRBJ2-7,TRBD1,CASSSGTGAYEQYF,TGTGCCAGCAGCTCCGGGACAGGGGCGTACGAGCAGTACTTC
-,TRBV5-4,TRBJ2-1,-,CASSTFNTRGEQFF,TGTGCCAGCAGCACGTTCAACACGAGGGGGGAGCAGTTCTTC
once,TRBV6-6,TRBJ1-3,-,CASCTGIGPGNTIYF,TGTGCCAGCTGCACAGGGATTGGGCCTGGAAACACCATATATTTT
once,TRBV6-2/TRBV6-3,TRBJ2-1,TRBD1,CASSGTGGAYNEQFF,TGTGCCAGCAGTGGCACAGGGGGCGCGTACAATGAGCAGTTCTTC
few,TRBV3-1/TRBV3-2,TRBJ1-1,TRBD1,CASSHGQGIATEAFF,TGTGCCAGCAGCCACGGACAGGGAATCGCCACTGAAGCTTTCTTT
-,TRBV9,TRBJ2-5,-,CASSVQAGHETQYF,TGTGCCAGCAGCGTCCAAGCGGGTCACGAGACCCAGTACTTC
many,TRBV9,TRBJ1-1,TRBD1,CASSPRGNRNTEAFF,TGTGCCAGCAGTCCCAGGGGGAATCGGAACACTGAAGCTTTCTTT
-,TRBV12-5,TRBJ1-1,-,CASGVRGGRINTEAFF,TGTGCTAGTGGGGTACGGGGAGGTCGAATCAACACTGAAGCTTTCTTT
-,TRBV6-5,TRBJ1-5,-,CASLWEGSPQHF,TGTGCCAGCCTGTGGGAGGGGTCACCCCAGCATTTT
-,TRBV9,TRBJ2-5,-,CASSPRSGVETQYF,TGTGCCAGCAGCCCCAGATCGGGGGTTGAGACCCAGTACTTC
-,TRBV27,TRBJ2-1,TRBD1,CASSFDRGSYNEQFF,TGTGCCAGCAGTTTTGACAGGGGCTCCTACAATGAGCAGTTCTTC
-,TRBV7-2,TRBJ2-1,TRBD1,CASSSDRSSYNEQFF,TGTGCCAGCAGCTCGGACAGGAGCTCCTACAATGAGCAGTTCTTC
-,TRBV7-8,TRBJ1-4,-,CASSPRQREKLFF,TGTGCCAGCAGCCCCCGGCAGCGGGAAAAACTGTTTTTT
-,TRBV19,TRBJ1-5,-,CASARQSDQPQHF,TGTGCCAGCGCCCGACAGTCTGACCAGCCCCAGCATTTT
-,TRBV6-5,TRBJ1-1,TRBD1,CASIRTGTMNTEAFF,TGTGCCAGCATCCGGACAGGGACTATGAACACTGAAGCTTTCTTT
-,TRBV7-9,TRBJ1-3,-,CASSNTGLSGNTIYF,TGTGCCAGCAGCAACACAGGGCTCTCTGGAAACACCATATATTTT
-,TRBV19,TRBJ1-2,-,CASSSRTMGGDYGYTF,TGTGCCAGTAGTTCGCGAACTATGGGTGGAGACTATGGCTACACCTTC
few,TRBV19,TRBJ1-5,-,CASSDTRNQPQHF,TGTGCCAGTAGTGACACCAGAAATCAGCCCCAGCATTTT
-,TRBV19,TRBJ1-2,TRBD1,CASSIVRDRGVHGYTF,TGTGCCAGTAGTATCGTCAGGGACAGGGGTGTTCATGGCTACACCTTC
-,TRBV2,TRBJ2-3,TRBD1,CASSPDRGRDTQYF,TGTGCCAGCAGTCCTGACAGGGGGCGGGATACGCAGTATTTT
-,TRBV5-1,TRBJ1-1,-,CASSLGWGRRVDEAFF,TGCGCCAGCAGCTTGGGGTGGGGGCGTCGGGTGGATGAAGCTTTCTTT
-,TRBV5-1,TRBJ1-1,-,CASSLRQGRNTEAFF,TGCGCCAGCAGCTTGCGTCAGGGGAGAAACACTGAAGCTTTCTTT
-,TRBV28,TRBJ1-2,-,CASSLGGSNYGYTF,TGTGCCAGCAGTTTAGGGGGGAGTAACTATGGCTACACCTTC
-,TRBV9,TRBJ1-1,TRBD1,CASSSRTGKLFDTEAFF,TGTGCCAGCAGCTCTCGGACAGGAAAACTTTTTGACACTGAAGCTTTCTTT
few,TRBV3-1/TRBV3-2,TRBJ1-2,-,CASSQASTGHNYGYTF,TGTGCCAGCAGCCAAGCTAGTACGGGACACAACTATGGCTACACCTTC
-,TRBV5-6,TRBJ2-3,-,CASSLERGNTQYF,TGTGCCAGCAGCTTGGAGAGGGGGAATACGCAGTATTTT
-,TRBV2,TRBJ1-1,TRBD1,CASSIQGIGEAFF,TGTGCCAGCAGCATACAGGGGATAGGTGAAGCTTTCTTT
-,TRBV7-2,TRBJ1-2,-,CASSLVQFYGYTF,TGTGCCAGCAGCTTAGTTCAGTTTTATGGCTACACCTTC
few,TRBV5-5,TRBJ1-4,TRBD1,CASSLAAGTDNEKLFF,TGTGCCAGCAGCTTGGCCGCTGGGACAGATAATGAAAAACTGTTTTTT
-,TRBV21-1,TRBJ1-1,-,CASSKGPLEAFF,TGTGCCAGCAGCAAAGGCCCCCTTGAGGCTTTCTTT
-,TRBV5-4,TRBJ1-4,-,CASSLGQGSEKLFF,TGTGCCAGCAGCTTGGGGCAGGGGAGTGAAAAACTGTTTTTT
-,TRBV7-2,TRBJ1-1,-,CASSLFRETEAFF,TGTGCCAGCAGCTTATTCAGGGAAACTGAAGCTTTCTTT